A single sample gave rise to the 14 T cell receptor beta chains below, sequenced in a study of blood T cells in healthy people across ages. PCR was performed a second time for roughly 6 to 12 cycles using a sample-barcoded 5' primer and a J-beta primer mix. TCRdb itself ran the 5' RACE reads through MiXCR, one entry per CDR3 protein. The sample yields some 900,000 distinct CDR3 sequences, about 48% seen once. The sample comprised blood. The receptors here all came from a man aged 30 to 39 in good health.

This chain joins TRBV4-2 and TRBJ2-1, with D perhaps TRBD1 (6 bases). The CDR3 sequence is 15 residues long. Trimming removed 4 bases from V and 3 bases from J, with 13 bases in between. The germline V gene has CDR1 LGHNA and CDR2 YNFKEQ. CDR3 sequence: CASSPGVDLYNEQFF. For the CDR3, the DNA is TGTGCCAGCAGCCCAGGGGTGGACCTCTACAATGAGCAGTTCTTC.

There are many counts of this clonotype. A single base separates this from a much larger clone, so it may be a read error. The chain uses TRBV15 and TRBJ2-1; 9 bases are a match to TRBD2. Trimming at V came to 0 bases and at J to 7 bases, leaving 4 bases not matched to a gene. This CDR3 is built from 15 residues. Germline V gene sequence: CDR1 LNHNV, CDR2 YYDKDF (reference sequence). CDR3 nucleotides: TGTGCCACCAGCAGAGATCGAGCGGGGGGAAATGAGCAGTTCTTC. It translates to CATSRDRAGGNEQFF.

This rearrangement joins TRBV28 to TRBJ1-4; no reliable D call. The CDR3 contains 13 residues. Trimming removed 9 bases at V and 5 bases at J, with 13 bases between. Germline V gives CDR1 MDHEN, CDR2 SYDVKM. The CDR3 here is CASREAANEKLFF. The CDR3 bases are TGTGCCAGTCGGGAGGCAGCAAATGAAAAACTGTTTTTT.

The chain has TRBV29-1 and TRBJ2-7; D not resolved. Germline V CDR1 and CDR2: SQVTM, ANQGSEA. The V and J ends lost 7 bases and 3 bases respectively, with 7 bases between them. The CDR3 is made up of 10 amino acids. The DNA of the CDR3 is TGCAGCGCGTTAAACTACGAGCAGTACTTC. Translated, it gives CSALNYEQYF.

V is TRBV6-2 or TRBV6-3 and J is TRBJ2-1; TRBD1 might be the D (5 bases). Germline V lookup: CDR1 MNHEY, CDR2 SVGEGT. V gave up 7 bases and J gave up 1 base, with 8 bases separating them. The CDR3 spans 13 residues. As DNA, the CDR3 is TGTGCCAGCAATAAGGGGTCCTACAATGAGCAGTTCTTC. This encodes CASNKGSYNEQFF.

With respect to this clonotype: A clone one base away is much larger, so this may be a read error. The gene calls are TRBV7-2 and TRBJ2-7; 11 bases are shared with TRBD2. Per the germline V gene, CDR1 is SGHTA and CDR2 is FQGNSA. V gave up 3 bases and J gave up 0 bases; unmatched junction bases: 10. The CDR3 spans 18 residues. This chain's CDR3 is CTSSFLAGGDVSSYEQYF. DNA for the CDR3: TGTACCAGCAGCTTTCTAGCGGGGGGCGATGTTAGCTCCTACGAGCAGTACTTC.

J is TRBJ2-7 and V is TRBV5-1; D call uncertain. The CDR3 has 14 amino acids. Germline CDR1 reads SGHRS; CDR2 reads YFSETQ. The ends were cut back, 3 bases at V and 1 base at J, with 11 bases in the middle. The CDR3 region is CASSSEAASYEQYF. DNA for the CDR3: TGCGCCAGCAGCTCAGAGGCGGCATCCTACGAGCAGTACTTC.

V usage is TRBV7-8 and J usage is TRBJ2-1; D is possibly TRBD1 (5 bases). The CDR3 is 15 amino acids. Germline V CDR1 and CDR2: SGHVS, FQNEAQ. V lost 2 bases and J 6 bases, leaving 14 bases between the germline ends. The CDR3 here is CASSLSRTRPNEQFF. CDR3 in DNA: TGTGCCAGCAGCTTATCTCGGACAAGGCCCAATGAGCAGTTCTTC.

Only a few counts were recorded for this clonotype. This rearrangement joins TRBV6-6 to TRBJ2-3; D unclear. Germline V gene sequence: CDR1 MNHNY, CDR2 SVGAGI (reference sequence). Between the trimmed V and J ends, which lost 7 bases and 2 bases, there was a span of 13 bases. CDR3 size: 14 residues. The CDR3 sequence is CASTRRENTDTQYF. CDR3 DNA: TGTGCCAGCACCCGCAGAGAGAACACAGATACGCAGTATTTT.

The genes are TRBV7-2 and TRBJ2-5, with 9 bases matching TRBD2. J was trimmed by 4 bases and V by 3 bases; bases with no gene match: 6. The germline gives CDR1 SGHTA, CDR2 FQGNSA. This CDR3 is 15 amino acids long. DNA for the CDR3: TGTGCCAGCAGCTTTTTTAGCGGGAGAATAGAGACCCAGTACTTC. Protein product: CASSFFSGRIETQYF.

The gene calls are TRBV29-1 and TRBJ2-7, with TRBD2 identical over 10 bases. Per germline, CDR1 SQVTM and CDR2 ANQGSEA. V gave up 6 bases and J gave up 1 base; unmatched junction bases: 9. CDR3 length: 15 amino acids. Here the CDR3 DNA reads TGCAGCGTGGATCGTCTAGCGGGAGAGTCCTACGAGCAGTACTTC. The encoded protein is CSVDRLAGESYEQYF.

The chain combines TRBV5-1 with TRBJ1-1, with unresolved D. The germline V gene has CDR1 SGHRS and CDR2 YFSETQ. CDR3 length: 12 residues. Trimming cost V 4 bases and J 4 bases, with 8 bases left between them. The CDR3 region is CASSGSATEAFF. In nucleotides, the CDR3 is TGCGCCAGCAGCGGATCGGCCACTGAAGCTTTCTTT.

This chain joins TRBV29-1 and TRBJ1-2; TRBD1 aligns across 8 bases. This CDR3 comprises 13 residues. The junction had 3 bases not matched to a gene; V was cut back by 6 bases and J by 0 bases. The germline gives CDR1 SQVTM, CDR2 ANQGSEA. The CDR3 reads CSVHRGSNYGYTF. DNA of the CDR3: TGCAGCGTCCACAGGGGGTCTAACTATGGCTACACCTTC. Supplemented by reference TRBV29-1 and TRBJ1-2, the full variable domain reads SAVISQKPSRDICQRGTSLTIQCQVDSQVTMMFWYRQQPGQSLTLIATANQGSEATYESGFVIDKFPISRPNLTFSTLTVSNMSPEDSSIYLCSVHRGSNYGYTFGSGTRLTVV.

The V call is TRBV6-5, the J call TRBJ2-1; D may match TRBD1 or TRBD2 (6 bases each). The V and J ends lost 4 bases and 3 bases respectively, with 16 bases between them. Looked up from germline, CDR1 is MNHEY and CDR2 is SVGAGI. The CDR3 is 16 residues long. The DNA for the CDR3 is TGTGCCAGCAGTTGGACGCCCAGGGGAGGCTACAATGAGCAGTTCTTC. This gives the protein CASSWTPRGGYNEQFF.